This is a list of T cell receptor beta chains from one sample in a study of T cells of healthy individuals. Using its own MiXCR run on the 5' RACE reads, TCRdb lists one record per CDR3 protein. The sample yields about 60,000 distinct CDR3 sequences, about a sixth seen once. These receptors came from a human donor in good health. The CDR3 runs from the conserved cysteine through the conserved F or W. A D gene is named only where the DNA matches it firmly. Size is stated for part of the rows, as once, few or many counts, or as a class when the clone is expanded.

v_gene	abundance	j_gene	d_gene	CDR3nt	CDR3aa
TRBV6-5	many	TRBJ2-5	TRBD2	TGTGCCAGCAGTTACGGGGGGGGTAAAGGGACCCAGTACTTC	CASSYGGGKGTQYF
TRBV12-3/TRBV12-4	many	TRBJ1-6	NA	TGTGCCAGCAAGGACGGCCTATATAATTCACCCCTCCACTTT	CASKDGLYNSPLHF
TRBV5-1	few	TRBJ1-1	NA	TGCGCCAGCAGCACCTCCCCCAGCAACACTGAAGCTTTCTTT	CASSTSPSNTEAFF
TRBV28	many	TRBJ2-7	NA	TGTGCCAGCACTGTTAGCTCCTACGAGCAGTACTTC	CASTVSSYEQYF
TRBV28	many	TRBJ1-5	NA	TGTGCCAGCAGCTCGGGGACCCCTAGCAATCAGCCCCAGCATTTT	CASSSGTPSNQPQHF
TRBV7-9	NA	TRBJ2-1	NA	TGTGCCAGCAGCTTACGGCCTGGAACCTACTACAATGAGCAGTTCTTC	CASSLRPGTYYNEQFF
TRBV7-2	many	TRBJ2-5	TRBD2	TGTGCCAGCAGCACAGGGACTAGCGGAGCGACCCAGTACTTC	CASSTGTSGATQYF
TRBV9	NA	TRBJ1-3	NA	TGTGCCAGCAGCGTAGGACTCTCTGGAAACACCATATATTTT	CASSVGLSGNTIYF
TRBV24-1	NA	TRBJ1-1	NA	TGTGCCACCAGTAAAGGAATGAACACTGAAGCTTTCTTT	CATSKGMNTEAFF
TRBV5-1	many	TRBJ2-7	NA	TGCGCCAGCATGGCGCCTAGCTCCTACGAGCAGTACTTC	CASMAPSSYEQYF
TRBV11-2	few	TRBJ2-7	TRBD2	TGTGCCAGCAGCGAAGCGGGGGGCGGCTCCTACGAGCAGTACTTC	CASSEAGGGSYEQYF
TRBV5-1	NA	TRBJ1-5	NA	TGCGCCAGCAGCATGGGGCTTACAAGCAATCAGCCCCAGCATTTT	CASSMGLTSNQPQHF
TRBV6-2/TRBV6-3	many	TRBJ2-1	TRBD1	TGTGCCAGCAGCCTAAGGGGGCCGGGGCAGTTCTTC	CASSLRGPGQFF
TRBV6-5	few	TRBJ2-7	TRBD2	TGTGCCAGCAGTTATGAGCGGGGGGATACCTACGAGCAGTACTTC	CASSYERGDTYEQYF
TRBV4-2	many	TRBJ1-3	NA	TGTGCCAGCAGCCAAGAGTATGGGGCAAACACCATATATTTT	CASSQEYGANTIYF
TRBV30	few	TRBJ2-7	NA	TGTGCCTGGAGTTTGGTACGCGAGCAGTACTTC	CAWSLVREQYF
TRBV7-8	many	TRBJ1-5	TRBD1	TGTGCCAGCAGCCCCCGAACGGGACAGGGGTCGGATCAGCCCCAGCATTTT	CASSPRTGQGSDQPQHF
TRBV2	few	TRBJ1-4	NA	TGTGCCGCGGGAGCCCTACTGGGTGAAAAACTGTTTTTT	CAAGALLGEKLFF
TRBV2	many	TRBJ2-2	NA	TGTGCCAGCAGTGGTCAGGGGATCACCGGGGAGCTGTTTTTT	CASSGQGITGELFF
TRBV12-3/TRBV12-4	many	TRBJ2-3	NA	TGTGCCAGCAGTTTGCTTAGGGACCCGTCCCCAGATACGCAGTATTTT	CASSLLRDPSPDTQYF
TRBV7-9	many	TRBJ2-1	NA	TGTGCCAGCAGCTTAACCGGGACGCCGCATCATGAGCAGTTCTTC	CASSLTGTPHHEQFF
TRBV27	many	TRBJ2-5	NA	TGTGCCAGCAGTTTCCGGGAGACCCAGTACTTC	CASSFRETQYF
TRBV5-1	NA	TRBJ1-1	NA	TGCGCCAGCAGCTTTCCAGGTTACACTGAAGCTTTCTTT	CASSFPGYTEAFF
TRBV6-5	many	TRBJ1-1	NA	TGTGCCAGCCTTACCGGGAACACTGAAGCTTTCTTT	CASLTGNTEAFF
TRBV5-1	many	TRBJ2-7	TRBD2	TGCGCCAGCAGCCGTCTAGCGGGATCCTACGAGCAGTACTTC	CASSRLAGSYEQYF
TRBV29-1	many	TRBJ2-7	TRBD1	TGCAGCGCCGGGGGACAGGGAGGATACGAGCAGTACTTC	CSAGGQGGYEQYF
TRBV7-3	many	TRBJ2-1	TRBD1	TGTGCCAGCAGCCAAACAGGGGGCCTCTACAATGAGCAGTTCTTC	CASSQTGGLYNEQFF
TRBV12-3/TRBV12-4	few	TRBJ1-1	TRBD1	TGTGCCAGCAGACCGACAGGGGGCCCTGAAGCTTTCTTT	CASRPTGGPEAFF
TRBV20-1	few	TRBJ2-2	TRBD2	TGCAGTGCTAGAGTAATCACGGGGGGTAACACCGGGGAGCTGTTTTTT	CSARVITGGNTGELFF
TRBV28	few	TRBJ1-6	TRBD1	TGTGCCAGCAGTCCGTCAGGGGGTTATAATTCACCCCTCCACTTT	CASSPSGGYNSPLHF
TRBV10-3	many	TRBJ2-3	TRBD2	TGTGCCATCAGTTATCTACAGACCGGGACTAGCGGGAGAACGAGGACAGATACGCAGTATTTT	CAISYLQTGTSGRTRTDTQYF
TRBV6-2/TRBV6-3	NA	TRBJ1-1	NA	TGTGCCAGCAGTTACTGGCCAGGTATGAACACTGAAGCTTTCTTT	CASSYWPGMNTEAFF
TRBV3-1	many	TRBJ2-2	NA	TGTGCCAGCAGCCAAGTCGGGTCAACCGGGGAGCTGTTTTTT	CASSQVGSTGELFF
TRBV6-2/TRBV6-3	NA	TRBJ2-1	NA	TGTGCCAGCAGTGAAGCGGAACCCCGCTCCTACAATGAGCAGTTCTTC	CASSEAEPRSYNEQFF
TRBV25-1	few	TRBJ2-5	NA	TGTGCCAGCAGGGTTGGAGAGACCCAGTACTTC	CASRVGETQYF
TRBV29-1	many	TRBJ1-6	NA	TGCAGCGTTGAAAAGGGTTTGGATTCACCCCTCCACTTT	CSVEKGLDSPLHF
TRBV5-1	NA	TRBJ2-1	TRBD2	TGCGCCAGCAGCTTGGCAGCGGGAGTGGGTAATGAGCAGTTCTTC	CASSLAAGVGNEQFF
TRBV25-1	NA	TRBJ2-1	TRBD2	TGTGCCAGCAGTGAATCAAGGCTAGCGGGAGTTCACAATGAGCAGTTCTTC	CASSESRLAGVHNEQFF
TRBV12-3/TRBV12-4	many	TRBJ2-3	NA	TGTGCCAGCAGGCTAAGGGGGATTTCAGATACGCAGTATTTT	CASRLRGISDTQYF
TRBV30	NA	TRBJ1-2	NA	TGTGCCTGGAGTGAATTGGCGACAGGTACAGATGGCTACACCTTC	CAWSELATGTDGYTF
TRBV12-3/TRBV12-4	NA	TRBJ2-2	TRBD1	TGTGCCAGCAGTTTATCGGGGACAGGGACCGGGGAGCTGTTTTTT	CASSLSGTGTGELFF
TRBV7-2	many	TRBJ2-1	TRBD2	TGTGCCAGCAGCTTAGACTTGCTAGCGGGTTCCGGTGAGCAGTTCTTC	CASSLDLLAGSGEQFF
TRBV9	NA	TRBJ1-5	NA	TGTGCCAGCAGCGTAGGGGGATTCCCTGGGGGCAATCAGCCCCAGCATTTT	CASSVGGFPGGNQPQHF
TRBV5-6	few	TRBJ1-3	NA	TGTGCCAGCAGCGTACAGGGCCCGCCTGGAAACACCATATATTTT	CASSVQGPPGNTIYF
TRBV5-5	many	TRBJ1-4	NA	TGTGCCAGCAGCGCCAGGGACGAAGGGAAACTGTTTTTT	CASSARDEGKLFF
TRBV24-1	NA	TRBJ1-1	NA	TGTGCCACCAGTGACCCTGAATCGGACACTGAAGCTTTCTTT	CATSDPESDTEAFF
TRBV7-2	NA	TRBJ2-1	NA	TGTGCCAGCAGCTTAGCGGGGGTAGGGAAAGAGCAGTTCTTC	CASSLAGVGKEQFF
TRBV6-2/TRBV6-3	NA	TRBJ1-1	NA	TGTGCCAGCAACTCGGTGGGGGCTAAAGCTTTCTTT	CASNSVGAKAFF
TRBV4-2	few	TRBJ2-1	NA	TGTGCCAGCAGCCAAGATGGGCAGGGACCGTACAATGAGCAGTTCTTC	CASSQDGQGPYNEQFF
TRBV28	many	TRBJ1-5	NA	TGTGCCAGCAGGAGCAGGGTTCGGGATCAGCCCCAGCATTTT	CASRSRVRDQPQHF
TRBV25-1	few	TRBJ2-7	NA	TGTGCCAGCAGTCCCTCAGAGTCCCAAAGCTCCTACGAGCAGTACTTC	CASSPSESQSSYEQYF
TRBV12-3/TRBV12-4	many	TRBJ1-2	NA	TGTGCCAGCAGTCCCCCGGGTCACCCATATGGCTACACCTTC	CASSPPGHPYGYTF
TRBV6-5	NA	TRBJ2-5	NA	TGTGCCAGCACCGTAAAAGAGACCCAGTACTTC	CASTVKETQYF
TRBV4-1	many	TRBJ1-1	TRBD1	TGCGCCAGCAGCCGAAGCCGGGACAGGAATGGACTAACTGAAGCTTTCTTT	CASSRSRDRNGLTEAFF
TRBV30	many	TRBJ1-1	NA	TGTGCCTGGAGAGGGTTTACTGAAGCTTTCTTT	CAWRGFTEAFF
TRBV19	many	TRBJ1-2	TRBD1	TGTGCCAGTAGTGCCTCCGGGACAGGGATCTATGGCTACACCTTC	CASSASGTGIYGYTF
TRBV4-1	few	TRBJ1-4	NA	TGCGCCAGCAGCCAACCGGGCCGTAATGAAAAACTGTTTTTT	CASSQPGRNEKLFF